This T cell receptor (beta chain) was documented in a study of blood T cell repertoires in COVID-19. Only in-frame clones appear in the TCRdb table, and some are missing; sequencing was by immunoSEQ multiplex PCR. The sample lists around 240,000 clones, about 83% seen once, with roughly 2% in the top ten. Germline V gives CDR1 LGHDT, CDR2 YNNKEL (reference sequence). V was pared by 6 bases and J by 2 bases, with 11 bases of the junction left unmatched. The CDR3 runs 16 residues. The TCR sequence derives from a woman in her 50s who had recovered from COVID-19. The sample consisted of PBMCs or T cells enriched from blood (not recorded which). The chain recombines TRBV3-1 (or the pseudogene TRBV3-2) with TRBJ1-1; 8 bases align to TRBD1. The CDR3 reads CASRPTLQGANTEAFF. CDR3 nucleotide sequence: TGTGCCAGCAGACCAACGCTTCAGGGGGCCAACACTGAAGCTTTCTTT.